One sample yielded the 5 T cell receptor beta chains listed below, sequenced in a study of blood T cell repertoires in COVID-19. Sequencing was performed with immunoSEQ multiplex PCR; in TCRdb, only in-frame clones are kept and a portion is missing. There are 250,000 to 300,000 clones in the sample; around 83% occur only once, and about 3.5% lies in the top ten. The specimen sequenced was peripheral blood. Receptors were obtained from a man younger than 35 with active or convalescent COVID-19.

The chain couples TRBV12-3 or TRBV12-4 to TRBJ2-7; a weak D match, TRBD1 (6 bases). This CDR3 spans 13 amino acids. The V gene lost 5 bases and the J gene lost 3 bases, with 11 bases spanning the gap. CDR3 region: CASSLRGFYEQYF. As DNA, the CDR3 is TGTGCCAGCAGTCTGAGGGGGTTCTACGAGCAGTACTTC.

The chain uses TRBV5-6 and TRBJ1-5; 9 bases are shared with TRBD1. Germline lookup yields CDR1 SGHDT and CDR2 YYEEEE. The V segment lost 4 bases and the J segment 5 bases; nucleotides outside the gene matches: 13. This CDR3 comprises 17 residues. The CDR3 spells CASSMAMGTGLDQPQHF. The CDR3 bases are TGTGCCAGCAGCATGGCCATGGGGACAGGGTTAGATCAGCCCCAGCATTTT.

This clone is a singleton in its sample. As DNA, the CDR3 is TGTGCCAGCAGCCCGGGACTCGTCAATGAGCAGTTCTTC. Encoded protein: CASSPGLVNEQFF. This chain links TRBV2 with TRBJ2-1, with D perhaps TRBD2 (6 bases). The CDR3 runs to 13 residues. V gave up 6 bases and J gave up 6 bases, with 12 bases separating them. Looked up from germline, CDR1 is SNHLY and CDR2 is FYNNEI.

This rearrangement joins TRBV5-1 to TRBJ2-5; TRBD2 matches at 7 bases. CDR1 and CDR2 (germline): SGHRS, YFSETQ. The CDR3 runs 13 residues. V lost 2 bases to trimming and J lost 3 bases; unmatched junction nucleotides: 1. DNA of the CDR3: TGCGCCAGCAGCTTCGGGGGGAAAGAGACCCAGTACTTC. This encodes CASSFGGKETQYF. The variable domain in full, completed from reference TRBV5-1 and TRBJ2-5, reads KAGVTQTPRYLIKTRGQQVTLSCSPISGHRSVSWYQQTPGQGLQFLFEYFSETQRNKGNFPGRFSGRQFSNSRSEMNVSTLELGDSALYLCASSFGGKETQYFGPGTRLLVL.

CDR3 sequence (DNA): TGTGCCAGCAGCCAAGTTTTTGGGAGGGCCTCAGAGACCCAGTACTTC. Amino acids: CASSQVFGRASETQYF. The rearrangement joins TRBV14 to TRBJ2-5, with 7 bases that match TRBD2. Losses at the gene ends were 1 base for V and 4 bases for J; bases not matched to a gene: 9. Germline loops: CDR1 SGHDN, CDR2 FVKESK. CDR3 length: 16 amino acids.